This T cell receptor beta chain is drawn from a study of T cells in Graves' hyperthyroidism and ophthalmopathy. Pregnant or lactating patients were excluded, as were those with uncontrolled infection or other autoimmune disease. Diagnosis relied on clinical symptoms, serum thyroxine and TRAb, thyroid ultrasound and orbital computed tomography. TCR beta CDR3 sequences were amplified from RNA transcripts. The HTBI set primed first-round TCR CDR3 RT-PCR. TCRdb itself ran the multiplex PCR reads through MiXCR, one entry per CDR3 protein. The data contain 500,000 to 800,000 distinct CDR3 sequences, 45% of them seen just once; the ten biggest clones take up approximately 7.2%. From germline, CDR1 is SGHNT and CDR2 YYREEE (reference sequence). V lost 2 bases and J lost 0, with 11 bases in between. The CDR3 has 15 residues.

The sample was peripheral blood or thyroid tissue (not recorded which). This receptor was taken from an adult man with Graves' disease, either hyperthyroidism or ophthalmopathy (not recorded which). The chain uses TRBV5-4 and TRBJ1-2; D gene unclear. CDR3: CASSFGSIANYGYTF. CDR3 in DNA: TGTGCCAGCAGCTTCGGCAGTATAGCTAACTATGGCTACACCTTC.